Each of the 9 T cell receptor beta chains below was sequenced from the same sample in a study of post-analysis software for immune sequencing data. Study-level results: Controls showed lower frequencies than patients for five or six TRBV segments, and TRBV5-6, TRBV5-1 and TRBV20-1 were among these.

No antigens are known for them. Tagging with unique molecular identifiers was a feature of the TCR beta cDNA libraries. TCRdb ran MiXCR on the PCR reads and lists one entry per CDR3 protein. The sample includes more than 450,000 distinct CDR3 sequences, around 34% of them seen just once. What was sequenced was blood. These receptors all come from a girl under 18 with multiple sclerosis.

This clonotype appeared a few times. The genes are TRBV28 and TRBJ2-7, with D unresolved. Germline-derived CDR1 and CDR2 are MDHEN and SYDVKM. The ends were cut back, 5 bases at V and 2 bases at J, with 13 bases in the middle. There are 14 residues in the CDR3. The CDR3 reads CASSPTTIPYEQYF. In nucleotides, the CDR3 is TGTGCCAGCAGTCCCACTACAATCCCCTACGAGCAGTACTTC.

V and J are TRBV6-2 or TRBV6-3 and TRBJ2-7; 7 bases match TRBD1. The CDR3 sequence is 15 residues long. With 5 bases clipped from V and 3 bases from J, the junction kept 10 bases outside the gene matches. Per germline, CDR1 MNHEY and CDR2 SVGEGT. The CDR3 here is CASSRTGLSNYEQYF. For the CDR3, the DNA is TGTGCCAGCAGTCGGACAGGCCTCAGCAACTACGAGCAGTACTTC.

The chain employs TRBV7-2 and TRBJ2-6; no clear D. Per germline, CDR1 SGHTA and CDR2 FQGNSA. V was clipped by 4 bases and J by 0 bases, with 7 bases between them. CDR3 length: 15 amino acids. The CDR3 here is CASSSEISGANVLTF. As DNA, the CDR3 is TGTGCCAGCAGCTCAGAGATCTCTGGGGCCAACGTCCTGACTTTC.

This clonotype was observed a few times. The genes are TRBV5-1 and TRBJ2-7, with TRBD1 identical over 7 bases. Germline V gene data show CDR1 as SGHRS and CDR2 as YFSETQ. Germline trimming cut 0 bases from V and 2 bases from J; bases unmatched to any gene: 8. CDR3 size: 16 residues. CDR3 DNA: TGCGCCAGCAGCTTGGTAGGGGGCCTTAGCGCCTACGAGCAGTACTTC. The encoded protein is CASSLVGGLSAYEQYF.

The chain uses TRBV2 and TRBJ2-7, with TRBD2 as a possible D gene (6 bases). CDR3 size: 17 residues. V was trimmed by 3 bases and J by 0 bases, leaving 18 bases between them. Germline V gene sequence: CDR1 SNHLY, CDR2 FYNNEI. CDR3 DNA: TGTGCCAGCAGTGACTACTGGGCTAGCGATGCCTCCTACGAGCAGTACTTC. Its translation: CASSDYWASDASYEQYF.

This clonotype was seen more than once but under ten times. V and J are TRBV20-1 and TRBJ2-3; a possible D gene is TRBD2 (6 bases). This CDR3 region has 17 residues. CDR1 DFQATT and CDR2 SNEGSKA come from the germline V gene (reference sequence). V was pared by 6 bases and J by 0 bases, with 22 bases between. Here the CDR3 DNA reads TGCAGTGCCAAAGCAGGGAGGTCGGTTCGCAGCACAGATACGCAGTATTTT. As protein: CSAKAGRSVRSTDTQYF.

Only one count was recorded for this clonotype. The gene calls are TRBV7-9 and TRBJ2-7; D remains ambiguous. TRBJ2-5 matches the DNA end more closely, so the J call is doubtful. CDR1 and CDR2 from the germline V gene are SEHNR and FQNEAQ (reference sequence). The length of the CDR3 is 13 residues. CDR3 amino acids: CASSSHPQETQYF. DNA of the CDR3: TGTGCCAGCAGCTCGCACCCCCAAGAGACCCAGTACTTC.

Only a few counts were recorded for this clonotype. The chain combines TRBV9 with TRBJ2-1; the D gene is possibly TRBD2 (5 bases). The J call may be in error: the DNA end matches TRBJ2-7 better. Germline lookup yields CDR1 SGDLS and CDR2 YYNGEE. The CDR3 extends over 15 amino acids. The CDR3 nucleotides are TGTGCCAGCAGCGTAGTGGAGGATTCCTACAATGAGCAGTACTTC. It codes for CASSVVEDSYNEQYF.

This clonotype was recorded a few times. V and J are TRBV4-1 and TRBJ2-3; D is uncertain. V dropped 0 bases and J dropped 1 base, with 8 bases sitting between them. The germline V gene has CDR1 MGHRA and CDR2 YSYEKL. CDR3 length equals 15 residues. The CDR3 nucleotides read TGCGCCAGCAGCCAAGATGGAACTCGCACAGATACGCAGTATTTT. This codes for CASSQDGTRTDTQYF.